A single sample is the source of the 10 T cell receptor beta chains below, sequenced in a study of T-cell reconstitution after alpha-beta-depleted transplantation in children. The TCRbeta library was prepared with unique molecular identifiers. MiXCR, run by TCRdb on the PCR reads, gives a single entry per CDR3 protein. The table includes over 550,000 distinct CDR3 sequences, roughly 10% detected once. The sample here was PBMCs from the stem cell graft donor, taken from the stem cell graft. These TCRs come from a human donor who donated a stem cell graft to a child with acute myeloid leukemia.

The chain carries TRBV20-1 and TRBJ2-3, with TRBD2 identical over 10 bases. Germline CDR1 and CDR2: DFQATT and SNEGSKA (reference sequence). V trimming: 1 base; J trimming: 5 bases; junction bases outside the gene matches: 6. The CDR3 has 15 residues. Here the CDR3 reads CSARAAGGLGDTQYF. The CDR3 DNA is TGCAGTGCTAGAGCAGCGGGAGGGCTGGGAGATACGCAGTATTTT.

The V gene is TRBV7-2, the J gene TRBJ2-7; 10 positions match TRBD1. This CDR3 has 15 residues. The ends lost 1 base at V and 4 bases at J; junction bases unmatched: 4. Germline V gene data show CDR1 as SGHTA and CDR2 as FQGNSA. The CDR3 nucleotides read TGTGCCAGCAGCTTAGGTCCGGGACAGGGGTACGAGCAGTACTTC. Translating it yields CASSLGPGQGYEQYF.

This chain connects TRBV6-2 or TRBV6-3 to TRBJ2-7, with a possible D match to TRBD2 (5 bases). With 5 bases removed from V and 0 bases from J, the gap between germline ends came to 11 bases. The CDR3 is made up of 14 amino acids. Germline CDR1 is MNHEY and CDR2 is SVGEGT. In DNA form, the CDR3 reads TGTGCCAGCAGTCGGGGTCCAAGCTCCTACGAGCAGTACTTC. This codes for CASSRGPSSYEQYF.

This clonotype was found many times. The chain is built from TRBV7-2 and TRBJ2-2; TRBD2 agrees at 8 bases. This CDR3 contains 16 residues. The V gene's germline CDR1 is SGHTA and CDR2 FQGNSA. Trimming removed 3 bases from V and 4 bases from J; junction bases left unmatched: 7. CDR3 bases: TGTGCCAGCAGCTTGGGACGGGGGGGGGCCACCGGGGAGCTGTTTTTT. Translating gives CASSLGRGGATGELFF. Looking up the rest from reference TRBV7-2 and TRBJ2-2 gives the full variable domain: GAGVSQSPSNKVTEKGKDVELRCDPISGHTALYWYRQSLGQGLEFLIYFQGNSAPDKSGLPSDRFSAERTGGSVSTLTIQRTQQEDSAVYLCASSLGRGGATGELFFGEGSRLTVL.

CDR3 amino acids: CASSYPSYEQYF. CDR3 nucleotide sequence: TGTGCCAGCAGTTACCCCTCCTACGAGCAGTACTTC. V gene TRBV6-2 or TRBV6-3 combines with J gene TRBJ2-7; the D is unclear. V gave up 2 bases and J gave up 0 bases, with 2 bases separating them. The CDR3 is 12 residues long. Looked up from germline, CDR1 is MNHEY and CDR2 is SVGEGT.

At least ten counts were recorded for this clonotype. V usage is TRBV2 and J usage is TRBJ2-4; 11 bases fit TRBD1. This CDR3 has 13 residues. Trimming cost V 6 bases and J 10 bases; bases outside gene matches: 5. The germline V gene encodes CDR1 SNHLY and CDR2 FYNNEI. The CDR3 DNA follows: TGTGCCAGCAGAGGGACAGGGGGAAATATTCAGTACTTC. It specifies CASRGTGGNIQYF.

The chain recombines TRBV20-1 with TRBJ2-6; D gene ambiguous. The CDR3 has 11 residues. V lost 7 bases to trimming and J lost 2 bases, with 3 bases between them. Germline CDR1 and CDR2: DFQATT and SNEGSKA (reference sequence). The CDR3 region is CSGTGANVLTF. CDR3 in DNA: TGCAGTGGAACTGGGGCCAACGTCCTGACTTTC.

The chain is built from TRBV5-1 and TRBJ2-1; tentative D call: TRBD2 (6 bases). Trimming removed 0 bases at V and 5 bases at J, with 12 bases between. The CDR3 loop spans 15 amino acids. Germline V lookup: CDR1 SGHRS, CDR2 YFSETQ. CDR3 protein: CASSLVPGAHNEQFF. CDR3 DNA: TGCGCCAGCAGCTTGGTCCCGGGAGCCCACAATGAGCAGTTCTTC. Together with reference TRBV5-1 and TRBJ2-1, the CDR3 gives the full variable domain: KAGVTQTPRYLIKTRGQQVTLSCSPISGHRSVSWYQQTPGQGLQFLFEYFSETQRNKGNFPGRFSGRQFSNSRSEMNVSTLELGDSALYLCASSLVPGAHNEQFFGPGTRLTVL.

This clonotype was observed at least ten times. The CDR3 region has the DNA TGCAGTGCTACCGGGACGGCAACGAATGAGCAGTACTTC. This sequence encodes CSATGTATNEQYF. This chain links TRBV20-1 with TRBJ2-7; the D call may be TRBD1 or TRBD2 (5 bases each). The CDR3 length is 13 residues. V lost 4 bases to trimming and J lost 7 bases, with 17 bases between them. CDR1 is DFQATT and CDR2 is SNEGSKA in the germline V gene (reference sequence).

The chain recombines TRBV18 with TRBJ2-2; the D gene is possibly TRBD1 (5 bases). This CDR3 contains 15 residues. Germline V CDR1 and CDR2: KGHSH, LQKENI. V was shortened by 3 bases and J by 1 base, with 9 bases between the two germline ends. In nucleotides, the CDR3 is TGTGCCAGCTCACCTCGCAGGGAGAACACCGGGGAGCTGTTTTTT. Its protein product is CASSPRRENTGELFF.